The 14 T cell receptor beta chains below come from one sample, sequenced in a study of T cell responses to AZD1222 COVID-19 vaccine. Clones were read by immunoSEQ multiplex PCR, and TCRdb kept only the in-frame ones, dropping some. The sample contains tens of thousands of clones, approximately 83% of which appear only once. This specimen consisted of peripheral blood, obtained 28 days after the second AZD1222 dose. Receptor source: an adult who received the AZD1222 COVID-19 vaccine.

By share, this clone ranks as medium-sized. This rearrangement joins TRBV7-8 to TRBJ1-2; 7 bases match TRBD1. The germline CDR1 and CDR2 sequences are SGHVS and FQNEAQ. This CDR3 comprises 15 residues. Trimming at V came to 3 bases and at J to 6 bases, leaving 10 bases not matched to a gene. CDR3 loop: CASSLTVRGGHGYTF. In DNA form, the CDR3 reads TGTGCCAGCAGCTTGACCGTCAGAGGGGGCCATGGCTACACCTTC.

The chain has TRBV13 and TRBJ2-1; TRBD2 might be the D (5 bases). V lost 5 bases, J lost 4 bases, and 18 bases lay in between. Germline CDR1 reads PRHDT; CDR2 reads FYEKMQ (reference sequence). There are 16 residues in the CDR3. The CDR3 sequence: CASSPWTLISYNEQFF. The CDR3 DNA reads as TGTGCCAGCAGCCCTTGGACTTTGATAAGTTACAATGAGCAGTTCTTC.

The CDR3 protein is CASSIPGGPWDQPQHF. CDR3 DNA sequence: TGTGCCAGTAGTATCCCCGGGGGGCCCTGGGATCAGCCCCAGCATTTT. V and J are TRBV19 and TRBJ1-5, with a tentative D call TRBD1 (6 bases). From germline, CDR1 is LNHDA and CDR2 SQIVND (reference sequence). The CDR3 is 16 amino acids. The V end lost 3 bases, the J end lost 5 bases, and 17 bases lay between the germline ends.

The chain recombines TRBV19 with TRBJ2-5, with D perhaps matching TRBD1 or TRBD2 (6 bases each). Trimming pared 5 bases from V and 0 bases from J, leaving 25 bases between. CDR1 is LNHDA and CDR2 is SQIVND in the germline V gene (reference sequence). The CDR3 runs 19 residues. CDR3 sequence reads: CASSSEGRGLYLYQETQYF. The CDR3 region has the DNA TGTGCCAGTAGTTCAGAGGGCAGGGGACTCTACTTGTACCAAGAGACCCAGTACTTC.

The chain is built from TRBV30 and TRBJ1-5, with a tentative D call TRBD1 (5 bases). Per the germline V gene, CDR1 is GTSNPN and CDR2 is SVGIG (reference sequence). The CDR3 covers 13 residues. With 1 base removed from V and 5 bases from J, the gap between germline ends came to 9 bases. Here the CDR3 DNA reads TGTGCCTGGAGTGGAGGGGAGGATCAGCCCCAGCATTTT. Its translation: CAWSGGEDQPQHF.

The chain carries TRBV5-1 and TRBJ2-1; no clear D gene. The CDR3 sequence is 14 residues long. Germline V lookup: CDR1 SGHRS, CDR2 YFSETQ. V was shortened by 4 bases and J by 7 bases, with 15 bases between the two germline ends. CDR3 coding DNA: TGCGCCAGCAGCAGTACCGGGTCAACGAATGAGCAGTTCTTC. This codes for CASSSTGSTNEQFF.

The chain uses TRBV2 and TRBJ1-1, with TRBD1 as a possible D gene (6 bases). Germline assignment: CDR1 SNHLY and CDR2 FYNNEI. The CDR3 totals 13 residues. V dropped 10 bases and J dropped 7 bases, with 19 bases sitting between them. CDR3 in amino acids: CAITGHASGEAFF. In DNA form, the CDR3 reads TGTGCCATTACGGGACATGCGTCAGGTGAAGCTTTCTTT.

A single count supports this clone. The genes are TRBV5-1 and TRBJ1-2; D may be TRBD1 (5 bases). Germline CDR1 reads SGHRS; CDR2 reads YFSETQ. This CDR3 is built from 13 residues. Trimming took 0 bases from V and 8 from J, leaving 11 bases between them. CDR3 region: CASSLEVGVGYTF. The CDR3 bases are TGCGCCAGCAGCTTGGAGGTGGGGGTCGGCTACACCTTC.

The gene calls are TRBV3-1 (or the pseudogene TRBV3-2) and TRBJ1-5; unclear D gene. Trimming took 0 bases from V and 4 from J, leaving 7 bases between them. The germline CDR1 and CDR2 sequences are LGHDT and YNNKEL (reference sequence). The length of the CDR3 is 14 residues. The CDR3 DNA follows: TGTGCCAGCAGCCAAGATCCCGGAAATCAGCCCCAGCATTTT. Residues: CASSQDPGNQPQHF.

J is TRBJ2-7 and V is TRBV6-5; D remains unclear. The CDR3 consists of 13 residues. Trimming took off 0 bases at V and 3 bases at J, with 6 bases between the two ends. Germline V gene lookup returns CDR1 MNHEY and CDR2 SVGAGI. The CDR3 sequence: CASSYSLGYEQYF. The CDR3 DNA is TGTGCCAGCAGTTACTCTCTAGGCTACGAGCAGTACTTC.

V usage is TRBV4-3 and J usage is TRBJ2-5, with no clear D. Per germline, CDR1 LGHNA and CDR2 YSLEER. The CDR3 has 15 residues. V lost 0 bases, J lost 2 bases, and 10 bases lay in between. CDR3 in amino acids: CASSQDWGRQETQYF. As DNA, the CDR3 is TGCGCCAGCAGCCAAGATTGGGGTCGGCAAGAGACCCAGTACTTC.

V and J are TRBV7-2 and TRBJ2-3; 8 nucleotides agree with TRBD2. Germline V gives CDR1 SGHTA, CDR2 FQGNSA. The CDR3 contains 15 residues. The V segment lost 5 bases and the J segment 3 bases; nucleotides outside the gene matches: 7. The CDR3 DNA is TGTGCCAGCAGCGCCGACCGGGGGGGGACAGATACGCAGTATTTT. It codes for CASSADRGGTDTQYF.

V gene TRBV7-6 combines with J gene TRBJ1-3; D is unresolved. Germline V gene sequence: CDR1 SGHVS, CDR2 FNYEAQ. With 1 base removed from V and 0 bases from J, the gap between germline ends came to 10 bases. The CDR3 contains 16 residues. For the CDR3, the DNA is TGTGCCAGCAGCTTAGGACCCGACAACTCTGGAAACACCATATATTTT. Translating it yields CASSLGPDNSGNTIYF.

The chain combines TRBV7-9 with TRBJ2-7, with D perhaps TRBD1 or TRBD2 (5 bases each). The CDR3 has 15 amino acids. V lost 1 base, J lost 3 bases, and 13 bases lay in between. Per germline, CDR1 SEHNR and CDR2 FQNEAQ (reference sequence). CDR3 coding DNA: TGTGCCAGCAGCTTAGGAGGGGCTGTTAACTACGAGCAGTACTTC. It specifies CASSLGGAVNYEQYF.